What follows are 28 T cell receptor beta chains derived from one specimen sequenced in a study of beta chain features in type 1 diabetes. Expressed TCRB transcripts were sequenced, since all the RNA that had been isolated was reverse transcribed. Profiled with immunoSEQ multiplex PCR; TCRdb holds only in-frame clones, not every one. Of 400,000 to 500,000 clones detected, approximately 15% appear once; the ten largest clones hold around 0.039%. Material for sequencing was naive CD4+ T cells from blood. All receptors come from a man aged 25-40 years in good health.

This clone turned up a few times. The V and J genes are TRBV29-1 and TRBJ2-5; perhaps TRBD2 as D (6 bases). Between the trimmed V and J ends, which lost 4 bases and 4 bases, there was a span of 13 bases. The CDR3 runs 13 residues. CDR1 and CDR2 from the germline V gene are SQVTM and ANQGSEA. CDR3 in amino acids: CSVGGGGTETQYF. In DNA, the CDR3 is TGCAGCGTTGGGGGAGGCGGGACAGAGACCCAGTACTTC.

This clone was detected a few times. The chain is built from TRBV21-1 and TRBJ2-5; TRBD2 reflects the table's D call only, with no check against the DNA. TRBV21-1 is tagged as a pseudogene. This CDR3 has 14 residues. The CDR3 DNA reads TGTGCCAGCAGCAAAGCTCCCCGGTGGGAGACCCAGTACTTC. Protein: CASSKAPRWETQYF.

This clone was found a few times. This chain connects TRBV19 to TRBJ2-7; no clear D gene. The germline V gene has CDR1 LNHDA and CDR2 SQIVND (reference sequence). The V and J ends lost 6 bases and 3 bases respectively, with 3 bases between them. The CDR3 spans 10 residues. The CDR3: CASRFYEQYV. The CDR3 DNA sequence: TGTGCCAGTAGGTTCTACGAGCAGTACGTC.

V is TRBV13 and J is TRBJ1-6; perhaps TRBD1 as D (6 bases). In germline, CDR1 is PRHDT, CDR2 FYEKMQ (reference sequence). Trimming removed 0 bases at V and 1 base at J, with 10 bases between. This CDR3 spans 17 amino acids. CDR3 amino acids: CASSLGGGRSYNSPLHF. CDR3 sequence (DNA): TGTGCCAGCAGCTTAGGAGGGGGTCGGTCCTATAATTCACCCCTCCACTTT.

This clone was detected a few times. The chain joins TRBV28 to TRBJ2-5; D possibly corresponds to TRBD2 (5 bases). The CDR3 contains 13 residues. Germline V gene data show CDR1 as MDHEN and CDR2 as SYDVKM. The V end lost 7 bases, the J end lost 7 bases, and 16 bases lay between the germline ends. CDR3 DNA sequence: TGTGCCAGCACCCTCTCGGCTAGCAGGACCCAGTACTTC. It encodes CASTLSASRTQYF.

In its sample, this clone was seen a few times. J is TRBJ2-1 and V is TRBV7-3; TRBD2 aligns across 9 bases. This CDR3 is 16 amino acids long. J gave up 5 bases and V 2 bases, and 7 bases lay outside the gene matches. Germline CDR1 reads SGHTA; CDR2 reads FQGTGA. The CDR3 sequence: CASSLGASGINNEQFF. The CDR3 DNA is TGTGCCAGCAGCTTAGGGGCTAGCGGGATTAACAATGAGCAGTTCTTC.

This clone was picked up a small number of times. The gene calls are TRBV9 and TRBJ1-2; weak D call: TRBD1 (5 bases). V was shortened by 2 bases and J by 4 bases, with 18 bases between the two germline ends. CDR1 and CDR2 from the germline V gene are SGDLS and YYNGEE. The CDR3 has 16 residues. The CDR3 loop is CASSVNLRDSGYGYTF. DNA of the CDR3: TGTGCCAGCAGCGTGAACCTCAGGGATAGTGGCTATGGCTACACCTTC.

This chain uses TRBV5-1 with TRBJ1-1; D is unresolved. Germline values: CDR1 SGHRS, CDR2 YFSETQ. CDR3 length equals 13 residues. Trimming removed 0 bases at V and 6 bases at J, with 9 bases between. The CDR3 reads CASSLAGVAEAFF. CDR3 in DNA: TGCGCCAGCAGCTTGGCCGGGGTCGCTGAAGCTTTCTTT. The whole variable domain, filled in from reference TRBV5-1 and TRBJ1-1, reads KAGVTQTPRYLIKTRGQQVTLSCSPISGHRSVSWYQQTPGQGLQFLFEYFSETQRNKGNFPGRFSGRQFSNSRSEMNVSTLELGDSALYLCASSLAGVAEAFFGQGTRLTVV.

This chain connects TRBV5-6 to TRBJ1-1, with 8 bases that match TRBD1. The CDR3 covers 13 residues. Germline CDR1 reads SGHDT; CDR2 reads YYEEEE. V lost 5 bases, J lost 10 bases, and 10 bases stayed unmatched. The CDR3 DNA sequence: TGTGCCAGCAGTTTCCAGGACAGGGCGGCAGCTTTCTTT. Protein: CASSFQDRAAAFF.

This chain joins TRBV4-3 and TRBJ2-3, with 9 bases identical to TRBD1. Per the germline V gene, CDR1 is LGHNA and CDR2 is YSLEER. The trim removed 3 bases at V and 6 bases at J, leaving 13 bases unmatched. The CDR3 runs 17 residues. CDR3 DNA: TGCGCCAGCAGCCACGAAAGGGAGACAGGGGGGTCCGATACGCAGTATTTT. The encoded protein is CASSHERETGGSDTQYF.

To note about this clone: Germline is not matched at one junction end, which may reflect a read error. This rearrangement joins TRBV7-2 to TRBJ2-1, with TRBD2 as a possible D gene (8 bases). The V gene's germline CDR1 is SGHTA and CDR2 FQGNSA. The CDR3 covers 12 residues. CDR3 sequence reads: CASSPRGGLGLF. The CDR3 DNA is TGTGCCAGCAGCCCCAGGGGGGGACTAGGCCTCTTC.

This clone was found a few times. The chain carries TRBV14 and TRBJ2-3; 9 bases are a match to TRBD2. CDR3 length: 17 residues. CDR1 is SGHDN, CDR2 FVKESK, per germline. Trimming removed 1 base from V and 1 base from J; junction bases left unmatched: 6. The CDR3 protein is CASSQVAGGRGTDTQYF. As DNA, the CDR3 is TGTGCCAGCAGCCAAGTTGCCGGCGGGAGGGGCACAGATACGCAGTATTTT.

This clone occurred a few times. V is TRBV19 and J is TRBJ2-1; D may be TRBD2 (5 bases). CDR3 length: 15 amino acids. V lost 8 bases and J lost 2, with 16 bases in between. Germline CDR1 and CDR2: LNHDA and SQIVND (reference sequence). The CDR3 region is CASQIAVGTYNEQFF. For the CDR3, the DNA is TGTGCCAGTCAAATAGCTGTCGGGACCTACAATGAGCAGTTCTTC.

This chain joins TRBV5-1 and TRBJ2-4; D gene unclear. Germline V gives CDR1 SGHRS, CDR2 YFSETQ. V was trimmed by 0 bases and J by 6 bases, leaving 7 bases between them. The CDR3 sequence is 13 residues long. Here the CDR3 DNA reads TGCGCCAGCAGCTTGGGATACGGAAACATTCAGTACTTC. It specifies CASSLGYGNIQYF.

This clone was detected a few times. The CDR3 reads CASCPAQINTEAFF. DNA for the CDR3: TGTGCCAGCTGCCCAGCCCAGATAAACACTGAAGCTTTCTTT. The V gene is TRBV18, the J gene TRBJ1-1; D remains unclear. CDR1 and CDR2 (germline): KGHSH, LQKENI. The CDR3 is made up of 14 amino acids. The germline V and J ends were trimmed by 7 bases and 2 bases, with 14 bases remaining between them.

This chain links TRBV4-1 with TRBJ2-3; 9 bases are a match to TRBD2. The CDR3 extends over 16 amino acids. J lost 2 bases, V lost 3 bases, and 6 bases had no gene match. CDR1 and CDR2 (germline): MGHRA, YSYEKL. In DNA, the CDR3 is TGCGCCAGCAGCCAGATCCGACTAGCGGCCACAGATACGCAGTATTTT. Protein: CASSQIRLAATDTQYF.

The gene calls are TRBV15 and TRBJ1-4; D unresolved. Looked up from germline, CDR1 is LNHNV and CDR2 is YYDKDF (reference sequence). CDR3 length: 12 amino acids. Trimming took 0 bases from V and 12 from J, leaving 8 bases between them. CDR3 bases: TGTGCCACCAGCAGAGATAGACTAGAACTGTTTTTT. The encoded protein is CATSRDRLELFF. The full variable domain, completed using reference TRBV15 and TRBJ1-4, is DAMVIQNPRYQVTQFGKPVTLSCSQTLNHNVMYWYQQKSSQAPKLLFHYYDKDFNNEADTPDNFQSRRPNTSFCFLDIRSPGLGDTAMYLCATSRDRLELFFGSGTQLSVL.

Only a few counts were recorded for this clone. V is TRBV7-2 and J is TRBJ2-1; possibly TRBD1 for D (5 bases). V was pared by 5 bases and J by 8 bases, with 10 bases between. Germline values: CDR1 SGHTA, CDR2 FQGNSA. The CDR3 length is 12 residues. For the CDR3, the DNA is TGTGCCAGCAGCGCACAAGGGGATGAGCAGTTCTTC. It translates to CASSAQGDEQFF. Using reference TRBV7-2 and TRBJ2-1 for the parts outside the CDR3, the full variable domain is GAGVSQSPSNKVTEKGKDVELRCDPISGHTALYWYRQSLGQGLEFLIYFQGNSAPDKSGLPSDRFSAERTGGSVSTLTIQRTQQEDSAVYLCASSAQGDEQFFGPGTRLTVL.

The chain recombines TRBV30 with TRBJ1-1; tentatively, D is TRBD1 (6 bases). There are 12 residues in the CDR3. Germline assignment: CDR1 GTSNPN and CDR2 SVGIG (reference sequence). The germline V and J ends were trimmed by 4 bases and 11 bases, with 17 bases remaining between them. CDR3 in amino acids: CAWMGGPRVAFF. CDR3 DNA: TGTGCCTGGATGGGGGGGCCGAGAGTGGCTTTCTTT.

CDR3 in amino acids: CASSLVRQTNGYTF. CDR3 in DNA: TGTGCCAGCAGCTTAGTTCGGCAAACGAATGGCTACACCTTC. The V gene is TRBV7-9, the J gene TRBJ1-2; no clear D gene. Germline loops: CDR1 SEHNR, CDR2 FQNEAQ (reference sequence). V was clipped by 1 base and J by 6 bases, with 12 bases between them. The CDR3 loop spans 14 amino acids.

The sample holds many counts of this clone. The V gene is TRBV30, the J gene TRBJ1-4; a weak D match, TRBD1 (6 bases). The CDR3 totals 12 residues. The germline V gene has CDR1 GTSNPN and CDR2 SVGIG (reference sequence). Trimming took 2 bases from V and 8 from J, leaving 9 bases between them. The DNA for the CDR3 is TGTGCCTGGAGTAACGGGGGCGAAAAACTGTTTTTT. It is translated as CAWSNGGEKLFF.

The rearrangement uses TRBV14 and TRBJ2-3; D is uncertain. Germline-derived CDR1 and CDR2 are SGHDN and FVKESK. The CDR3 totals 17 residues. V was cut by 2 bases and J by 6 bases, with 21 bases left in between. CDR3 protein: CASSQPPFATGVDTQYF. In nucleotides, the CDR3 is TGTGCCAGCAGCCAACCGCCGTTTGCGACTGGCGTGGATACGCAGTATTTT.

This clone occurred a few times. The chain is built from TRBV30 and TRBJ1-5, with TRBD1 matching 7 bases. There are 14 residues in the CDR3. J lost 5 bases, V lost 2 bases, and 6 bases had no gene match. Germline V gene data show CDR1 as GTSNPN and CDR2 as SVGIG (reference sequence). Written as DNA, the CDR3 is TGTGCCTGGAGTAGGACAGGTTTAGATCAGCCCCAGCATTTT. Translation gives CAWSRTGLDQPQHF. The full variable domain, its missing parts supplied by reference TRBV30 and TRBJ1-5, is SQTIHQWPATLVQPVGSPLSLECTVEGTSNPNLYWYRQAAGRGLQLLFYSVGIGQISSEVPQNLSASRPQDRQFILSSKKLLLSDSGFYLCAWSRTGLDQPQHFGDGTRLSIL.

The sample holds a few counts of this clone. CDR3 DNA sequence: TGTGCCAGCAGACCAGGGACCCATTCTGGGGCCAACGTCCTGACTTTC. This gives the protein CASRPGTHSGANVLTF. The chain is built from TRBV9 and TRBJ2-6, with D perhaps assigned TRBD1 or TRBD2 (5 bases each). The CDR3 runs to 16 residues. The ends were cut back, 5 bases at V and 1 base at J, with 13 bases in the middle. Germline V gene data show CDR1 as SGDLS and CDR2 as YYNGEE.

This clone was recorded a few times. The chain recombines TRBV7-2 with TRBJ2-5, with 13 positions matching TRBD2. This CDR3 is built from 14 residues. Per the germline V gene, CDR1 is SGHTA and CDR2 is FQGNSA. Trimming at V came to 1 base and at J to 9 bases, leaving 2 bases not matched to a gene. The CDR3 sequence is CASSLVTSGRAQYF. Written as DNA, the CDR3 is TGTGCCAGCAGCTTAGTAACTAGCGGGAGGGCCCAGTACTTC. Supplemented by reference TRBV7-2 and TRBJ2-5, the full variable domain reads GAGVSQSPSNKVTEKGKDVELRCDPISGHTALYWYRQSLGQGLEFLIYFQGNSAPDKSGLPSDRFSAERTGGSVSTLTIQRTQQEDSAVYLCASSLVTSGRAQYFGPGTRLLVL.

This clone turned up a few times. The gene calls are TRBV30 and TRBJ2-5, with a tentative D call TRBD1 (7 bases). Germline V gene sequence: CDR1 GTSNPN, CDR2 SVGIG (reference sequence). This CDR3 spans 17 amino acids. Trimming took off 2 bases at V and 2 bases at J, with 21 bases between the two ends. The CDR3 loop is CAWSLQEGATGQETQYF. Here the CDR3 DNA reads TGTGCCTGGAGTCTTCAGGAGGGGGCCACTGGACAAGAGACCCAGTACTTC.

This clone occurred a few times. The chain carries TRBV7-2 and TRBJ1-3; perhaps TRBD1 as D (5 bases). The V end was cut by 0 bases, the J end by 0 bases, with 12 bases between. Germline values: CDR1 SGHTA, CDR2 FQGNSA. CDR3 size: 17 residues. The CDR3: CASSLALQAVSGNTIYF. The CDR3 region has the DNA TGTGCCAGCAGCTTAGCGCTACAGGCCGTCTCTGGAAACACCATATATTTT. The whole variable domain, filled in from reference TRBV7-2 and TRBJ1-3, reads GAGVSQSPSNKVTEKGKDVELRCDPISGHTALYWYRQSLGQGLEFLIYFQGNSAPDKSGLPSDRFSAERTGGSVSTLTIQRTQQEDSAVYLCASSLALQAVSGNTIYFGEGSWLTVV.

The CDR3 DNA follows: TGTGCCAGCAGCCATCGGGACAGTGAGGGGAATACGCAGTATTTT. Protein: CASSHRDSEGNTQYF. The chain employs TRBV4-2 and TRBJ2-3, with 7 bases lining up with TRBD1. V gave up 3 bases and J gave up 7 bases; unmatched junction bases: 10. Germline loops: CDR1 LGHNA, CDR2 YNFKEQ. This CDR3 region has 15 residues.